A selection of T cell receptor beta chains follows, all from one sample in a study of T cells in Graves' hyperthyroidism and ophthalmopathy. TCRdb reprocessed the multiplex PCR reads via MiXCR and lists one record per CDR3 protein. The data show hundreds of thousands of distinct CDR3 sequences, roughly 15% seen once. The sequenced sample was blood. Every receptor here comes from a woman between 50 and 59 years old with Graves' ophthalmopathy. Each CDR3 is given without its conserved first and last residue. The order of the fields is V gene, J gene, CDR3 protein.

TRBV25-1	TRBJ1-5	ASSATGTPNQPQH
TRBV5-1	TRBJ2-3	ASSGKVTSGSTDTQY
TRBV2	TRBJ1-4	ASSAPSTTNEKLF
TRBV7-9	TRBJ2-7	ASSLVRDPASTEQY
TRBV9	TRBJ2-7	ASSVRLGGYEQY
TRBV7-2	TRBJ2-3	ASSRTSGTHTDTQY
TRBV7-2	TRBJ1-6	ASSFDSYNSPLH
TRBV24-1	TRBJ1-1	ATSDPDGKNTEAF
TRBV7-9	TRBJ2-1	ASGSIGVYNEQF
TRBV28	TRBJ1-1	ASSSGPEQAF
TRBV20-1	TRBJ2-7	SARDLKGNIDEQY
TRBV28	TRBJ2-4	ASSFRVRNIQY
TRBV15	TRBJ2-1	ATSRGLTSGSYNEQF